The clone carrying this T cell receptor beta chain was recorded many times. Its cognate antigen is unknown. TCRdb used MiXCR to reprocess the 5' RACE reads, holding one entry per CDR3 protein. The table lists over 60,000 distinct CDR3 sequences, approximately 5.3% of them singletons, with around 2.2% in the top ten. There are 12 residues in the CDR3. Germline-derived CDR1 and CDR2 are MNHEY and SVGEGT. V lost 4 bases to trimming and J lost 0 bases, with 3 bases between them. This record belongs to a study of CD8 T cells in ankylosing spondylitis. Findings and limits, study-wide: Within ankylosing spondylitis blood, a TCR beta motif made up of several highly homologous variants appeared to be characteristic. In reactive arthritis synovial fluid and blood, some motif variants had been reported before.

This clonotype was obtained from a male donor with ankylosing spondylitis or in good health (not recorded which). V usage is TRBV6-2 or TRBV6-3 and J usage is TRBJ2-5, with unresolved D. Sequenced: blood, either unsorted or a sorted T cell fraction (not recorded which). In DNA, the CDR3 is TGTGCCAGCAGTTCGTACCAAGAGACCCAGTACTTC. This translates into CASSSYQETQYF.